One T cell receptor beta chain is described in this entry. The antigen remains unidentified. This entry comes from a study of regulatory T cells in long-lasting Graves disease. Regarding the study as a whole: Relative to new patients (under 1,000), persistent patients exhibited greater sharing of public clonotypes (about 3,000). Among samples with persistent disease, TRBV28, TRBJ1-2 and TRBJ2-5 were favored.

CDR3 regions were amplified by Arm-PCR using iRepertoire HTBI primers to build TCR beta libraries. Authors' processing steps: Samples collectively showed fewer than 80 TRBV and approximately 13 TRBJ segments. MiXCR, applied by TCRdb to the multiplex PCR reads, yields one record per CDR3 protein. TCRdb, not the original authors, processed these V and J calls. Among approximately 400,000 distinct CDR3 sequences, about 15% were seen once, and the ten largest hold around 15%. The CDR3 consists of 14 residues. Germline CDR1 is SEHNR and CDR2 is FQNEAQ (reference sequence). V gave up 5 bases and J gave up 0 bases, with 10 bases separating them. Time point given: newly diagnosed GD, antithyroid drugs for less than 3 months. With RNA extracted from PBMCs as input, the TCR library was made. This same sample was also taken into another study, of T cells in Graves' hyperthyroidism and ophthalmopathy. That publication notes: Uncontrolled infection, other autoimmune disease, pregnancy or lactation barred patients from enrollment.

Sequences were derived from peripheral blood mononuclear cells (PBMCs), sampled at new diagnosis, from a patient treated with antithyroid drugs. The genes are TRBV7-9 and TRBJ1-2, with no clear D. The sequence was collected from a woman under 40 with Graves disease. Here the CDR3 reads CASSPSLANYGYTF. CDR3 nucleotide sequence: TGTGCCAGCAGCCCCTCCCTAGCTAACTATGGCTACACCTTC.